Shown below are 30 T cell receptor beta chains from a single sample sequenced in a study of shared clonotypes between healthy human individuals. Here immunoSEQ multiplex PCR was the method, and the copy in TCRdb shows in-frame clones only, minus some. The sample has approximately 2.1 million clones; approximately 95% are singletons. Input material: naive CD4+ T cells from PBMCs. This sample's subset: CD45RA+ positively selected. The receptors come from a man aged 18 to 35 in good health. Some clones in this sample may be carry-over from other donors' samples.

This clone was seen a handful of times. This sequence joins TRBV2 and TRBJ1-1, with no clear D. The germline V gene has CDR1 SNHLY and CDR2 FYNNEI. V was pared by 7 bases and J by 2 bases, with 11 bases between. CDR3 size: 13 residues. The CDR3 region is CASIVPENTEAFF. As DNA, the CDR3 is TGTGCCAGCATCGTGCCCGAAAACACTGAAGCTTTCTTT.

The chain couples TRBV6-5 to TRBJ1-1; D not certain. The CDR3 is made up of 13 amino acids. Germline CDR1 reads MNHEY; CDR2 reads SVGAGI. V lost 0 bases to trimming and J lost 8 bases, with 10 bases between them. CDR3 nucleotides: TGTGCCAGCAGTTACTCGAGCCAAGAAGAAGCTTTCTTT. It codes for CASSYSSQEEAFF.

The chain has TRBV6-5 and TRBJ2-7; TRBD1 aligns across 8 bases. Per the germline V gene, CDR1 is MNHEY and CDR2 is SVGAGI. CDR3 length equals 15 residues. Losses at the gene ends were 5 bases for V and 2 bases for J; bases not matched to a gene: 8. The DNA for the CDR3 is TGTGCCAGCAGTAGTGGACAGGGAGTCCCCTACGAGCAGTACTTC. Translating gives CASSSGQGVPYEQYF.

The chain carries TRBV10-1 and TRBJ2-2; no reliable D call. CDR3 length: 13 amino acids. V lost 6 bases, J lost 6 bases, and 11 bases lay in between. CDR1 is WNHNN, CDR2 SYGVQD, per germline (reference sequence). The CDR3 region is CASSLEQAGELFF. Written as DNA, the CDR3 is TGCGCCAGCAGCCTCGAGCAAGCCGGGGAGCTGTTTTTT.

The chain combines TRBV10-3 with TRBJ1-5, with D unresolved. Trimming pared 2 bases from V and 7 bases from J, leaving 12 bases between. The CDR3 is 14 residues long. CDR1 is ENHRY, CDR2 SYGVKD, per germline. As DNA, the CDR3 is TGTGCCATCAGTGAGCCGGAACGAGAGCAGCCCCAGCATTTT. It yields the protein CAISEPEREQPQHF.

This rearrangement joins TRBV6-1 to TRBJ2-1, with 7 bases that match TRBD2. CDR3 length equals 14 residues. CDR1 MNHNS and CDR2 SASEGT come from the germline V gene. V shed 10 bases and J 8 bases; nucleotides not matched to a gene: 14. CDR3 in DNA: TGTGCCATTGAGCAGCGGGGCATGTGGGATGAGCAGTTCTTC. Protein: CAIEQRGMWDEQFF.

Here the CDR3 DNA reads TGTGCCAGCATCCCCTCGGGGTTCAATCAGCCCCAGCATTTT. It translates to CASIPSGFNQPQHF. The rearrangement links TRBV28 to TRBJ1-5; D is ambiguous. V lost 7 bases, J lost 3 bases, and 13 bases lay in between. CDR3 length: 14 residues. Germline assignment: CDR1 MDHEN and CDR2 SYDVKM.

In its sample, this clone was seen once. This chain joins TRBV7-8 and TRBJ2-7, with 11 bases that match TRBD2. The germline V gene encodes CDR1 SGHVS and CDR2 FQNEAQ. This CDR3 spans 15 amino acids. J lost 1 base, V lost 5 bases, and 4 bases had no gene match. The CDR3 spells CASSPRLAGSYEQYF. The CDR3 DNA reads as TGTGCCAGCAGCCCTCGACTAGCGGGATCCTACGAGCAGTACTTC. The whole variable domain, filled in from reference TRBV7-8 and TRBJ2-7, reads GAGVSQSPRYKVAKRGQDVALRCDPISGHVSLFWYQQALGQGPEFLTYFQNEAQLDKSGLPSDRFFAERPEGSVSTLKIQRTQQEDSAVYLCASSPRLAGSYEQYFGPGTRLTVT.

V is TRBV9 and J is TRBJ2-1, with 12 positions matching TRBD2. The trim removed 3 bases at V and 9 bases at J, leaving 7 bases unmatched. This CDR3 has 15 residues. The germline gives CDR1 SGDLS, CDR2 YYNGEE. CDR3 protein: CASSGTSGIGGEQFF. The CDR3 region has the DNA TGTGCCAGCAGCGGGACTAGCGGGATCGGAGGTGAGCAGTTCTTC.

CDR3 in DNA: TGCAGTCCATACCGGCACGAGCAGTACTTC. Protein sequence: CSPYRHEQYF. The chain combines TRBV20-1 with TRBJ2-7; D is undetermined. This CDR3 region has 10 residues. The germline V gene encodes CDR1 DFQATT and CDR2 SNEGSKA (reference sequence). The V end was cut by 8 bases, the J end by 5 bases, with 10 bases between.

This chain connects TRBV11-3 to TRBJ2-1; D is ambiguous. The CDR3 runs to 13 residues. Looked up from germline, CDR1 is SGHNT and CDR2 is YENEEA. The V end lost 4 bases, the J end lost 10 bases, and 14 bases lay between the germline ends. CDR3 sequence: CASSSPGWVEQFF. The DNA for the CDR3 is TGTGCCAGCAGCTCCCCTGGGTGGGTCGAGCAGTTCTTC.

This clone showed up just once. This chain connects TRBV2 to TRBJ2-3; D uncertain. The CDR3 length is 16 residues. Trimming cost V 2 bases and J 4 bases, with 16 bases left between them. The germline V gene has CDR1 SNHLY and CDR2 FYNNEI. The CDR3 sequence: CASSENLSGDADTQYF. DNA of the CDR3: TGTGCCAGCAGTGAAAATTTATCAGGTGATGCAGATACGCAGTATTTT.

For the CDR3, the DNA is TGTGCCAGCAGCACGACAGTGAACACCGGGGAGCTGTTTTTT. Its protein product is CASSTTVNTGELFF. The chain joins TRBV7-8 to TRBJ2-2, with TRBD1 as a possible D gene (5 bases). The germline gives CDR1 SGHVS, CDR2 FQNEAQ. The V and J ends lost 5 bases and 1 base respectively, with 8 bases between them. The CDR3 length is 14 residues.

The rearrangement links TRBV9 to TRBJ2-2; TRBD2 aligns across 12 bases. Trimming removed 1 base from V and 5 bases from J; junction bases left unmatched: 6. Germline lookup yields CDR1 SGDLS and CDR2 YYNGEE. The CDR3 contains 17 residues. In DNA, the CDR3 is TGTGCCAGCAGCGTACAAACTAGCGGGAGGTGGACCGGGGAGCTGTTTTTT. Translated, it gives CASSVQTSGRWTGELFF.

This clone was counted a few times. The chain links TRBV6-5 to TRBJ1-3; D remains ambiguous. CDR3 length: 13 residues. Trimming left V 6 bases short and J 8 bases short, with 14 bases between. Germline CDR1 and CDR2: MNHEY and SVGAGI. CDR3 DNA sequence: TGTGCCAGCAGCCGGACGGTTTTGGACACCATATATTTT. Protein sequence: CASSRTVLDTIYF.

The chain is built from TRBV5-6 and TRBJ2-7; 10 bases line up with TRBD1. The germline CDR1 and CDR2 sequences are SGHDT and YYEEEE. The CDR3 extends over 14 amino acids. V gave up 4 bases and J gave up 7 bases; unmatched junction bases: 8. CDR3 DNA: TGTGCCAGCAGCCGCGAGGGGGACAGGGGAGAGCAGTACTTC. This encodes CASSREGDRGEQYF.

The V and J genes are TRBV7-2 and TRBJ2-1; 10 bases align to TRBD1. Germline values: CDR1 SGHTA, CDR2 FQGNSA. The length of the CDR3 is 16 residues. With V trimmed by 5 bases and J by 6 bases, 10 bases remained unmatched. The CDR3 reads CASSPARDRGFNEQFF. The CDR3 nucleotides are TGTGCCAGCAGCCCCGCCCGGGACAGGGGCTTCAATGAGCAGTTCTTC.

The rearrangement uses TRBV18 and TRBJ2-1; D is unclear. The CDR3 contains 16 residues. V gave up 0 bases and J gave up 3 bases, with 12 bases separating them. The germline CDR1 and CDR2 sequences are KGHSH and LQKENI. CDR3 residues: CASSPPSKDLYNEQFF. Here the CDR3 DNA reads TGTGCCAGCTCACCACCCTCAAAGGACCTCTACAATGAGCAGTTCTTC.

CDR3 in amino acids: CASSVVGEGHIHNSEAFF. CDR3 nucleotide sequence: TGTGCCAGCAGCGTAGTGGGGGAGGGGCATATACATAACTCTGAAGCTTTCTTT. The V and J genes are TRBV9 and TRBJ1-1, with a tentative D call TRBD1 (5 bases). Germline V gene sequence: CDR1 SGDLS, CDR2 YYNGEE. The CDR3 length is 18 residues. The V end was cut by 0 bases, the J end by 6 bases, with 24 bases between. The full variable domain, in which reference TRBV9 and TRBJ1-1 provide the parts outside the CDR3, is DSGVTQTPKHLITATGQRVTLRCSPRSGDLSVYWYQQSLDQGLQFLIQYYNGEERAKGNILERFSAQQFPDLHSELNLSSLELGDSALYFCASSVVGEGHIHNSEAFFGQGTRLTVV.

The chain joins TRBV9 to TRBJ2-3; TRBD2 might be the D (9 bases). Trimming left V 3 bases short and J 7 bases short, with 21 bases between. Germline CDR1 and CDR2: SGDLS and YYNGEE. The CDR3 is 16 amino acids. The CDR3 coding sequence is TGTGCCAGCAGCGACCAGGGGGCTAGCGGGGCTTATACGCAGTATTTT. It codes for CASSDQGASGAYTQYF.

The chain uses TRBV28 and TRBJ1-4, with D perhaps matching TRBD1 (5 bases). The CDR3 has 13 residues. CDR1 and CDR2 from the germline V gene are MDHEN and SYDVKM. V was trimmed by 8 bases and J by 8 bases, leaving 15 bases between them. In nucleotides, the CDR3 is TGTGCCAGCGCAGACAGAGGTGAGGAAAAACTGTTTTTT. It codes for CASADRGEEKLFF.

The rearrangement links TRBV15 to TRBJ2-1; no reliable D call. Germline CDR1 LNHNV, CDR2 YYDKDF (reference sequence). The CDR3 loop spans 14 amino acids. V lost 0 bases and J lost 1, with 4 bases in between. The CDR3 loop is CATSRDGSYNEQFF. The CDR3 DNA follows: TGTGCCACCAGCAGAGATGGGTCCTACAATGAGCAGTTCTTC.

The chain has TRBV12-5 and TRBJ2-3; either TRBD1 or TRBD2 may supply D (5 bases each). The CDR3 runs to 13 residues. The germline CDR1 and CDR2 sequences are LGHNT and FRNRAP. With 0 bases removed from V and 7 bases from J, the gap between germline ends came to 8 bases. Here the CDR3 reads CASGLVGRNTQYF. DNA of the CDR3: TGTGCTAGTGGTTTGGTGGGACGGAATACGCAGTATTTT.

This clone appeared once. As DNA, the CDR3 is TGTGCCAGCAGTTATCGGCAGGGCTGGGACATTCAGTACTTC. The encoded protein is CASSYRQGWDIQYF. The V and J genes are TRBV6-5 and TRBJ2-4; perhaps TRBD1 as D (5 bases). The germline V and J ends were trimmed by 3 bases and 8 bases, with 14 bases remaining between them. In germline, CDR1 is MNHEY, CDR2 SVGAGI. There are 14 residues in the CDR3.

The DNA for the CDR3 is TGTGCCAGCAGCCCGCCGACTAGAGCCTACGAGCAGTACTTC. Its translation: CASSPPTRAYEQYF. This chain connects TRBV4-2 to TRBJ2-7, with D possibly TRBD2 on 6 matching bases. The germline V gene encodes CDR1 LGHNA and CDR2 YNFKEQ. V lost 4 bases and J lost 2, with 12 bases in between. The CDR3 has 14 amino acids.

DNA for the CDR3: TGTGCCAGCAGTGACCGTCAATACCTGATTCCCTACGAGCAGTACTTC. Translating it yields CASSDRQYLIPYEQYF. J is TRBJ2-7 and V is TRBV6-4; unclear D gene. Germline CDR1 MRHNA, CDR2 SNTAGT. Trimming shortened V by 2 bases and J by 2 bases, and 16 bases separated the two germline ends. This CDR3 is built from 16 residues.

This chain links TRBV4-2 with TRBJ2-6; D unresolved. The V gene lost 2 bases and the J gene lost 0 bases, with 14 bases spanning the gap. The length of the CDR3 is 18 residues. The germline gives CDR1 LGHNA, CDR2 YNFKEQ. The CDR3 region has the DNA TGTGCCAGCAGCCAAAGTCTTGCCATGACCTCTGGGGCCAACGTCCTGACTTTC. This sequence encodes CASSQSLAMTSGANVLTF.

Details on this clone: The sample has other DNA sequences that encode this CDR3 too. This chain joins TRBV2 and TRBJ2-3; D is perhaps TRBD2 (5 bases). CDR1 and CDR2 from the germline V gene are SNHLY and FYNNEI. The V and J ends lost 4 bases and 3 bases respectively, with 8 bases between them. The CDR3 extends over 13 amino acids. This CDR3 is CASSGSGTDTQYF. The CDR3 region has the DNA TGTGCCAGCAGTGGTTCGGGAACAGATACGCAGTATTTT.

The sample holds one count of this clone. V usage is TRBV6-5 and J usage is TRBJ1-3; no definite D call. The CDR3 covers 15 residues. Trimming stripped 6 bases from V and 1 base from J, with 13 bases between. CDR1 and CDR2 (germline): MNHEY, SVGAGI. The CDR3 coding sequence is TGTGCCAGCAGCCGAACACCGAATTCTGGAAACACCATATATTTT. Translated, it gives CASSRTPNSGNTIYF.

The chain uses TRBV5-1 and TRBJ1-5, with no clear D. The CDR3 covers 14 residues. Trimming stripped 5 bases from V and 2 bases from J, with 11 bases between. Germline CDR1 SGHRS, CDR2 YFSETQ. Here the CDR3 DNA reads TGCGCCAGCAGTTTAACCTCGGGCAATCAGCCCCAGCATTTT. Translating gives CASSLTSGNQPQHF.